Reported below is one TCR beta chain. The antigen is unknown. The sample comes from a study of response to subunit inactivated influenza vaccine. Study outcomes and limitations: New T cells are recruited in small numbers by each seasonal influenza vaccination, according to the authors' suggestion.

Using its own MiXCR run on the RT-PCR reads, TCRdb lists one record per CDR3 protein. The profile shows 400,000 to 550,000 distinct CDR3 sequences, 25% of them singletons. CDR3 length: 12 residues. CDR1 is DFQATT and CDR2 is SNEGSKA in the germline V gene (reference sequence). The gene calls are TRBV20-1 and TRBJ2-5; 9 positions agree with TRBD2. The sequenced sample was CD4+ T cells sorted from PBMCs, obtained roughly 5 days after vaccination. The clonotype comes from a man over 45 who received an inactivated influenza vaccine. The CDR3 is CSAERGVETQYF. In DNA, the CDR3 is TGCAGCGCTGAGCGGGGGGTAGAGACCCAGTACTTC.